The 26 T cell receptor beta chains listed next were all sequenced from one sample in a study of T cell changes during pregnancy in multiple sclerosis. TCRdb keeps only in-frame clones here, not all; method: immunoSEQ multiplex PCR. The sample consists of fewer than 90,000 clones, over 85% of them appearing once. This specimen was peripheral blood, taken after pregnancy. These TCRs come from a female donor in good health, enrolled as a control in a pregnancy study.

The DNA for the CDR3 is TGTGCTAGCGGGGGCCGAAAAGCGACATTGGACTACAATGAGCAGTTCTTC. Encoded protein: CASGGRKATLDYNEQFF. The chain has TRBV7-7 and TRBJ2-1; TRBD2 aligns across 9 bases. CDR3 length: 17 amino acids. Germline V gene sequence: CDR1 SSHAT, CDR2 FNYEAQ (reference sequence). Together with reference TRBV7-7 and TRBJ2-1, the CDR3 gives the full variable domain: GAGVSQSPRYKVTKRGQDVTLRCDPISSHATLYWYQQALGQGPEFLTYFNYEAQPDKSGLPSDRFSAERPEGSISTLTIQRTEQRDSAMYRCASGGRKATLDYNEQFFGPGTRLTVL.

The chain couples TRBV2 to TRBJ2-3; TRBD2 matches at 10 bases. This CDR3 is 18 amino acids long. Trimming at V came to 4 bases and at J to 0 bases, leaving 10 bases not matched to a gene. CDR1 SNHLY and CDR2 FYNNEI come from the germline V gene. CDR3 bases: TGTGCCAGCAGTGCATCCGGGACTAGCGAGACTAGCACAGATACGCAGTATTTT. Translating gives CASSASGTSETSTDTQYF.

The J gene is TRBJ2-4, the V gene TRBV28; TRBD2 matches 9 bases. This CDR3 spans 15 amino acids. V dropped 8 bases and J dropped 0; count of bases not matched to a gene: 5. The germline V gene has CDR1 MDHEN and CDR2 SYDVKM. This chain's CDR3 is CASQAGGLAKNIQYF. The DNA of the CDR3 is TGTGCCAGCCAAGCGGGGGGACTAGCCAAAAACATTCAGTACTTC.

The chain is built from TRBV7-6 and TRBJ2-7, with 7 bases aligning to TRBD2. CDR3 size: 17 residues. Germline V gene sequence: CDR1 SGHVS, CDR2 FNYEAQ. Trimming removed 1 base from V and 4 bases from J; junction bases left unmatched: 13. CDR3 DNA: TGTGCCAGCAGCTTAGGTCGAGGGACTACCCAACTGTACGAGCAGTACTTC. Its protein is CASSLGRGTTQLYEQYF.

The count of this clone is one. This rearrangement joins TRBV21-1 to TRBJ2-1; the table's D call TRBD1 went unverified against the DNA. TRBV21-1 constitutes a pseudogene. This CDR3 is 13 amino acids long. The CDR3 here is CASSRDSYNEQFF. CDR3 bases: TGTGCCAGCAGCAGGGACAGCTACAATGAGCAGTTCTTC.

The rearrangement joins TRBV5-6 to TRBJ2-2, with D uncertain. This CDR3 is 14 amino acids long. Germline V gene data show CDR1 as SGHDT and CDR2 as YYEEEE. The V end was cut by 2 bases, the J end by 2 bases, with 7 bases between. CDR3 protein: CASSFGLNTGELFF. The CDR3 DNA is TGTGCCAGCAGCTTTGGCCTTAACACCGGGGAGCTGTTTTTT.

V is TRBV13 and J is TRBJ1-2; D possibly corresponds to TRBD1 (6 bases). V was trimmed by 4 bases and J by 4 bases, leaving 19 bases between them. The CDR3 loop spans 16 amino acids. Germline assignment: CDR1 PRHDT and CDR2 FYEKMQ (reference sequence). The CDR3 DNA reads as TGTGCCAGCAGCTACAACAGGGACCCGTTTTCCTATGGCTACACCTTC. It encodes CASSYNRDPFSYGYTF.

As DNA, the CDR3 is TGCGCCAGCAGCCAAGTTCAGGTCAGGGCGGAAAAACTGTTTTTT. This sequence encodes CASSQVQVRAEKLFF. The chain uses TRBV4-1 and TRBJ1-4; tentatively, D is TRBD1 (5 bases). Germline CDR1 is MGHRA and CDR2 is YSYEKL. V gave up 1 base and J gave up 8 bases, with 14 bases separating them. This CDR3 has 15 residues.

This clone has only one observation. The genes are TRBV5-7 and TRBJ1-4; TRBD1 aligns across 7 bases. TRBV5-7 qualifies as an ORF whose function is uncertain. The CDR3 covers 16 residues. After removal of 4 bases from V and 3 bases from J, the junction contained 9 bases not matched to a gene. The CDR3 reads CASSLPRQGPNEKLFF. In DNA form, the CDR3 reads TGTGCCAGCAGCCTACCCCGACAGGGTCCTAATGAAAAACTGTTTTTT.

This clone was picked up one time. CDR3 bases: TGTGCCAGCAGCTTCGGACTAGATGGTGAGCAGTTCTTC. Its protein product is CASSFGLDGEQFF. The gene calls are TRBV5-4 and TRBJ2-1; 7 bases align to TRBD2. J gave up 9 bases and V 2 bases, and 5 bases lay outside the gene matches. The CDR3 sequence is 13 residues long. The germline gives CDR1 SGHNT, CDR2 YYREEE (reference sequence).

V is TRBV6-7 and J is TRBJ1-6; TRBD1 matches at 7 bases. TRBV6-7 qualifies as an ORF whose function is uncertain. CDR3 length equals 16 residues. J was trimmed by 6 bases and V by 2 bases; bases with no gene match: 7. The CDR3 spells CASSYLLGQPNSPLHF. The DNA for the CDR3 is TGTGCCAGCAGTTACCTGCTGGGACAGCCTAATTCACCCCTCCACTTT.

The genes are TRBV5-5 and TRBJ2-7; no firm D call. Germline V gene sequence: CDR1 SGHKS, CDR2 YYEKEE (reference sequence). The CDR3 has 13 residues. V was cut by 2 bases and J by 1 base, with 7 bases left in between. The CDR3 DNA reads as TGTGCCAGCAGCTTTTCTTTATCCTACGAGCAGTACTTC. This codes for CASSFSLSYEQYF.

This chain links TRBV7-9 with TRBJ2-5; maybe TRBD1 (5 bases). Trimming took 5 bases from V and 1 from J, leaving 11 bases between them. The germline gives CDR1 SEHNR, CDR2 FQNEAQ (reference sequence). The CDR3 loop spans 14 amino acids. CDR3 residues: CASSQTDSQETQYF. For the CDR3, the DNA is TGTGCCAGCAGCCAGACCGACAGCCAAGAGACCCAGTACTTC.

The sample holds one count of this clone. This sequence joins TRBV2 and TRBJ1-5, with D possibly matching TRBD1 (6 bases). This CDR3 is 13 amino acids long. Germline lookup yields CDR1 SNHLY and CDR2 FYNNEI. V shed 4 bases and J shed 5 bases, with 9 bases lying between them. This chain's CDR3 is CASSGDIYQPQHF. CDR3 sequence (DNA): TGTGCCAGCAGTGGGGACATCTATCAGCCCCAGCATTTT.

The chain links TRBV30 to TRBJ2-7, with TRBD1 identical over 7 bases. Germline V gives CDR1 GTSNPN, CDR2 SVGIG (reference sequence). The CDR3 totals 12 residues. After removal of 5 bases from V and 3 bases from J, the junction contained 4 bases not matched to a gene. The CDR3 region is CAWGSGGYEQYF. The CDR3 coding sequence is TGTGCCTGGGGTTCAGGGGGCTACGAGCAGTACTTC.

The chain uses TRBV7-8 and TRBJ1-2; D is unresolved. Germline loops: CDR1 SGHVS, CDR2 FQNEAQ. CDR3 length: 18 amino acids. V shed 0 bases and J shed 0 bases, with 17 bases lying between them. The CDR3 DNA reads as TGTGCCAGCAGCTTAGCGGGCGGGTGGACCCCAGCTAACTATGGCTACACCTTC. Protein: CASSLAGGWTPANYGYTF.

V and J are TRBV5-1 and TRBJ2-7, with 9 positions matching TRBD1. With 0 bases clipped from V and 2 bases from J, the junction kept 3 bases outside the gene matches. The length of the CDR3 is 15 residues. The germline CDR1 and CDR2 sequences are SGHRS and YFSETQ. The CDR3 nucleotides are TGCGCCAGCAGCTTGGGGACAGGGGAAACCTACGAGCAGTACTTC. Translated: CASSLGTGETYEQYF.

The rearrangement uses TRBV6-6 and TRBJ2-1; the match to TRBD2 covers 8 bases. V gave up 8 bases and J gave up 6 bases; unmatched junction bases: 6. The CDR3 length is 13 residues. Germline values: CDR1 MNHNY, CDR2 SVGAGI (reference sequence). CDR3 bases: TGTGCCAGCGCCGGGACTAGTACCAATGAGCAGTTCTTC. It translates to CASAGTSTNEQFF.

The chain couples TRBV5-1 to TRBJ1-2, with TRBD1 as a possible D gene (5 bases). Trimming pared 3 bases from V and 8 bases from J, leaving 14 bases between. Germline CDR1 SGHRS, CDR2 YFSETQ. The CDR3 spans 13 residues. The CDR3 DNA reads TGCGCCAGCAGCTCGGAGGGGCAGGGAGGCTACACCTTC. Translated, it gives CASSSEGQGGYTF.

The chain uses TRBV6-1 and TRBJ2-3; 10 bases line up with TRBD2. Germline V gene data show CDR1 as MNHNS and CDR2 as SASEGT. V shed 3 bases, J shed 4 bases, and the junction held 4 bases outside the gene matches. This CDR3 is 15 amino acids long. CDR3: CASSDGLAGADTQYF. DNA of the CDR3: TGTGCCAGCAGTGACGGGCTAGCGGGAGCAGATACGCAGTATTTT.

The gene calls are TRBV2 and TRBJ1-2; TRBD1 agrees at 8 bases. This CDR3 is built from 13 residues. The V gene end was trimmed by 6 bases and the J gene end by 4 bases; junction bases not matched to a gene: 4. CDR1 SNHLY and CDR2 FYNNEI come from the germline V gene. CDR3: CASRDRVTYGYTF. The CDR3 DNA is TGTGCCAGCAGGGACAGGGTTACCTATGGCTACACCTTC.

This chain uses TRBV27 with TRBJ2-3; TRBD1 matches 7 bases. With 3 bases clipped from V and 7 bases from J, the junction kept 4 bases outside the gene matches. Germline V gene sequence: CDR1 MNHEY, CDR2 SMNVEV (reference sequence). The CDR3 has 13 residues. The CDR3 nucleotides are TGTGCCAGCAGTTTGCTCAGGGGGTATACGCAGTATTTT. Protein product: CASSLLRGYTQYF.

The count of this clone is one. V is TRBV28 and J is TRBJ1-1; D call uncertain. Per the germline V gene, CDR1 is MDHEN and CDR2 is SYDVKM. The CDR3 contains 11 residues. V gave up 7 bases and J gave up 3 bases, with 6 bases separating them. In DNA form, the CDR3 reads TGTGCCAGCACCACAGACACTGAAGCTTTCTTT. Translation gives CASTTDTEAFF.

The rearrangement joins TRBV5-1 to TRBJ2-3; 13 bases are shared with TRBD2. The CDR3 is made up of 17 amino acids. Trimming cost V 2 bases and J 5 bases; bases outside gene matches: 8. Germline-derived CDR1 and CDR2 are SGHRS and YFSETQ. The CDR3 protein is CASSFTSGRAGGDTQYF. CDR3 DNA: TGCGCCAGCAGCTTTACTAGCGGGAGGGCCGGGGGAGATACGCAGTATTTT. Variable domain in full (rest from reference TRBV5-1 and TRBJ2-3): KAGVTQTPRYLIKTRGQQVTLSCSPISGHRSVSWYQQTPGQGLQFLFEYFSETQRNKGNFPGRFSGRQFSNSRSEMNVSTLELGDSALYLCASSFTSGRAGGDTQYFGPGTRLTVL.

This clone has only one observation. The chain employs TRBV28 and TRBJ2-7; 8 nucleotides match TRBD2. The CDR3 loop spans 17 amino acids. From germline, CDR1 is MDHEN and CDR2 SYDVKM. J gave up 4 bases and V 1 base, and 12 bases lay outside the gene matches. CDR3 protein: CASSLLATQRERYEQYF. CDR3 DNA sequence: TGTGCCAGCAGTTTATTGGCGACACAGCGGGAGAGGTACGAGCAGTACTTC.

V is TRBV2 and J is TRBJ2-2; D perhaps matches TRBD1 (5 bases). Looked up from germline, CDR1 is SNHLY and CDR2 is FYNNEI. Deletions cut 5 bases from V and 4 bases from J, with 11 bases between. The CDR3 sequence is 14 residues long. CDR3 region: CASSFWGSTGELFF. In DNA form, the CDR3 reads TGTGCCAGCAGTTTCTGGGGCTCCACCGGGGAGCTGTTTTTT.